This T cell receptor (beta chain) was captured by sequencing in a study of blood T cell repertoires in COVID-19. The repertoire was sequenced with immunoSEQ multiplex PCR; TCRdb's copy has only in-frame clones and lacks some. The sample has approximately 270,000 clones, approximately 86% seen once. Germline values: CDR1 LNHNV, CDR2 YYDKDF (reference sequence). There are 15 residues in the CDR3. V was pared by 5 bases and J by 7 bases, with 9 bases of the junction left unmatched. The chain joins TRBV15 to TRBJ2-4, with 9 bases that match TRBD1. The sample consisted of peripheral blood. This clonotype was sampled from a man aged 80 or over with acute or convalescent COVID-19. Here the CDR3 reads CATSRDSGTGNIQYF. In DNA, the CDR3 is TGTGCCACCAGCCGGGATTCCGGGACAGGGAACATTCAGTACTTC.